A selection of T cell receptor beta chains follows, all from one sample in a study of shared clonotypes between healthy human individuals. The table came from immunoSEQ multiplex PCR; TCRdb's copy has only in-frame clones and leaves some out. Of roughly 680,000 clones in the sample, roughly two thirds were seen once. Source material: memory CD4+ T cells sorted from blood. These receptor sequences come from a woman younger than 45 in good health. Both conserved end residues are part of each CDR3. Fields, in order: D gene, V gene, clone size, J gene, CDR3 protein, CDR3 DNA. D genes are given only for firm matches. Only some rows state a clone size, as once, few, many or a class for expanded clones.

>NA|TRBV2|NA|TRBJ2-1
CASSAQLSNEQFF
TGTGCCAGCAGTGCGCAGCTCTCCAATGAGCAGTTCTTC
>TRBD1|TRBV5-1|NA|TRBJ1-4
CASSSGQGIFNEKLFF
TGCGCCAGCAGCTCGGGACAGGGGATTTTTAATGAAAAACTGTTTTTT
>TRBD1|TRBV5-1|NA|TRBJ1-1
CASSFGQENTEAFF
TGCGCCAGCAGCTTCGGACAGGAGAACACTGAAGCTTTCTTT
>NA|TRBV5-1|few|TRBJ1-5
CASSPGRDQPQHF
TGCGCCAGCAGCCCTGGGAGGGATCAGCCCCAGCATTTT
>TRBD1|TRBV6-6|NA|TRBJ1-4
CASSPGQGALGKLFF
TGTGCCAGCAGTCCCGGACAGGGCGCCTTGGGGAAACTGTTTTTT
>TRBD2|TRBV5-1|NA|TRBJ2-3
CASISGLIDTQYF
TGCGCCAGCATTTCGGGACTAATAGATACGCAGTATTTT
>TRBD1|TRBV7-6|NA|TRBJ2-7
CASSYTGVNEQYF
TGTGCCAGCAGCTACACAGGGGTCAACGAGCAGTACTTC
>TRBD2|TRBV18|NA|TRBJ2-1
CASSRGRGTPSNNEQFF
TGTGCCAGCTCACGAGGGAGGGGAACTCCTTCAAACAATGAGCAGTTCTTC
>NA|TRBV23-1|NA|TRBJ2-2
CASCNSGRGGTGELFF
TGCGCCAGCTGTAATTCGGGGCGAGGTGGCACCGGGGAGCTGTTTTTT
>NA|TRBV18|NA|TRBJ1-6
CASSPATGDSPLHF
TGTGCCAGCTCACCGGCCACCGGGGATTCACCCCTCCACTTT
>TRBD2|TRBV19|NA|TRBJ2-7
CASSIISGREQYF
TGTGCCAGTAGTATAATTAGCGGGAGAGAGCAGTACTTC
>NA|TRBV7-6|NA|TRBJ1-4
CASGRGATNEKLFF
TGTGCCAGCGGCCGAGGCGCAACTAATGAAAAACTGTTTTTT
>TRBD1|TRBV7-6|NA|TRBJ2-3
CASSADRGDTQYF
TGTGCCAGCAGCGCAGACAGGGGAGATACGCAGTATTTT
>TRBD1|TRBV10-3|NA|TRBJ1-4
CAISERGTGDEKLFF
TGTGCCATCAGTGAGAGGGGGACAGGGGATGAAAAACTGTTTTTT
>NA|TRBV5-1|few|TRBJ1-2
CASSLVSPGANYGYTF
TGCGCCAGCAGCTTGGTTTCACCTGGGGCTAACTATGGCTACACCTTC
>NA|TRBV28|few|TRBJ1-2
CASSLDTNYGYTF
TGTGCCAGCAGCTTGGACACGAACTATGGCTACACCTTC
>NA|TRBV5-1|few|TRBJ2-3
CASNLGTGTDTQYF
TGCGCCAGCAATTTGGGGACGGGCACAGATACGCAGTATTTT
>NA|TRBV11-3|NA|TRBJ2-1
CASSRTEAESYNEQFF
TGTGCCAGCAGCAGAACGGAGGCTGAGTCCTACAATGAGCAGTTCTTC
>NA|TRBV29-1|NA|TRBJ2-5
CSVTLGFAETQYF
TGCAGCGTAACCCTGGGATTCGCTGAGACCCAGTACTTC
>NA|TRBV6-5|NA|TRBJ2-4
CASSTRGGTGNIQYF
TGTGCCAGCAGTACCCGAGGGGGTACTGGAAACATTCAGTACTTC
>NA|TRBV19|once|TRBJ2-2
CASSVDSRNTGELFF
TGTGCCAGTAGTGTAGACTCACGGAACACCGGGGAGCTGTTTTTT
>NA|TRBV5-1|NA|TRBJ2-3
CASSLKASYRPDTQYF
TGCGCCAGCAGCTTGAAGGCTAGTTATCGCCCGGATACGCAGTATTTT
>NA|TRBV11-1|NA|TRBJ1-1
CASSLQLGTEAFF
TGTGCCAGCAGCTTACAGCTGGGCACTGAAGCTTTCTTT
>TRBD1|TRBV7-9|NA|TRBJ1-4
CASSNSTGAEKLFF
TGTGCCAGCAGCAACTCGACAGGGGCCGAAAAACTGTTTTTT
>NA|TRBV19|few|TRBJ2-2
CASRGFTGNTGELFF
TGTGCCAGTCGGGGTTTTACGGGAAACACCGGGGAGCTGTTTTTT
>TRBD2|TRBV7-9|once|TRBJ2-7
CASSESGASSYEQYF
TGTGCCAGCAGCGAAAGCGGGGCCAGCTCCTACGAGCAGTACTTC